This T cell receptor beta chain emerged from a study of blood T cell repertoires in COVID-19. Overall study context: COVID-19 samples from acute and convalescent phases originated in the United States, Italy and Spain. PBMCs, B-cell-depleted T cells, or T cells provided the cDNA or gDNA that made up the material.

Methods used by the authors: Nucleated cell number was recorded as an estimate derived from reference gene primer amplification. Clones were sequenced by immunoSEQ multiplex PCR, and TCRdb holds only the in-frame ones, with some missing. V and J calls and clone size are those listed in that table; D and trimming were worked out from the DNA. The sample shows nearly 95,000 clones, 85% to 90% of them seen only once. The germline V gene has CDR1 SGHTA and CDR2 FQGNSA. Trimming shortened V by 5 bases and J by 9 bases, and 17 bases separated the two germline ends. CDR3 length equals 14 residues. Sequenced: peripheral blood. The chain has TRBV7-2 and TRBJ2-1, with a possible D match to TRBD2 (6 bases). The TCR was taken from a human donor with active COVID-19. The donor label of this sample is uncertain. The CDR3 sequence is CASSPRRGQGEQFF. The CDR3 DNA is TGTGCCAGCAGCCCGAGGAGGGGCCAGGGTGAGCAGTTCTTC.